By share of the sample, the clone carrying this TCR beta chain is medium-sized (0.01 to 0.1%). Its matching antigen is unknown. The data originate from a study of metastatic and nonmetastatic thyroid tumors. Patients had received no treatment of any kind before thyroid surgery. General study results and limits: In both blood and tumor samples, TCR beta diversity was reported significantly higher for malignant than benign nodules.

V lost 1 base, J lost 8 bases, and 7 bases lay in between. The CDR3 totals 12 residues. TCRdb re-clonotyped the PCR reads via MiXCR. The sample lists approximately 15,000 clones; over 25% were seen once. The chain has TRBV12-3 or TRBV12-4 and TRBJ2-3, with D unresolved. This receptor was taken from a male donor with papillary thyroid cancer or a benign thyroid nodule (not recorded which). Some clones in this sample may be carry-over from other donors' samples. The sample consisted of tumor tissue. The CDR3 here is CASSLGLVTQYF. The DNA for the CDR3 is TGTGCCAGCAGTTTAGGGTTAGTTACGCAGTATTTT.